The T cell receptor beta chain under discussion was sequenced for a study of blood T cells in healthy people across ages (dated by TCRdb to about 2015). About the investigation overall: Template switching captured roughly one uniquely barcoded TCR beta cDNA molecule per two T cells in model experiments. Using deep sequencing normalized with unique cDNA molecular identifiers, the study measured how TCR beta repertoire diversity changes with age. Donors were grouped into four age groups: young (average about 15 years), middle-aged (39), aged (over 55) and long-lived (approximately 75). For two donors (one aged 18 to 30 and one aged 80 or older), the study analyzed two additional independent replicas of 1 million unique cDNA reads from the same blood draw. Beyond this particular receptor, the publication reports: Since profiling was done on bulk unsorted PBMCs, naive and antigen-experienced compartments could not be conclusively compared. As age increased, observed TCR beta diversity per million T cells dropped in a roughly linear way, and a significant reduction was already evident by age 40. There was a strong correlation between observed TCR beta diversity and the percentage of naive T cells measured by flow cytometry. The long-lived group showed more naive CD4+ T cells, fewer expanded clones and increased TCR diversity than the aged group, suggesting age selection. Estimates of total diversity based on one million sequenced T cells were considered lower bounds and underestimates. Because the CMV infection status of the donors was unknown, age-related changes in expanded clonotypes may potentially have been confounded.

Libraries were constructed by 5' RACE. The instrument given in TCRdb is Illumina HiSeq 2500. A second roughly 6 to 12 cycle PCR used a sample-barcoded 5' primer and a J-beta primer mix. A template-switch 5' adaptor carrying 12 random nucleotides introduced a unique molecular identifier onto each TCR beta cDNA molecule. At least 2.5 million CDR3-containing paired-end reads were obtained from each sample. First-strand cDNA was synthesized from all RNA with the Mint cDNA synthesis kit, primed by a TRBC-specific oligonucleotide. After uracil-DNA glycosylase treatment, a first 18-cycle PCR used universal primers M1SS and BC2_uni_R on all cDNA. The authors' analysis ran thus. Normalization of each sample was performed by random selection of 1 million high-quality reads, each carrying a distinct molecular identifier. Reads with shared molecular identifiers were discarded instead of being binned into consensus sequences. MiTCR, set to a Q25 quality threshold and the strictest error-elimination algorithm, was used for CDR3 identification, clonotype clustering and error correction. A nonparametric unseen species model with Euler transformation was used to estimate lower-bound total TCR beta diversity. TCRdb took the public reads, trimmed them with fastp at Q25, ran MiXCR for clone calling and kept in-frame beta chains. Rows merge per CDR3 protein into single entries with the most common DNA and genes. These V and J calls are TCRdb output, not the study's own analysis. The table for this sample lists about 800,000 distinct CDR3 sequences; around 25% of them were counted only once. The ten most abundant clones make up under 4% of the sample.

This clonotype was seen only a few times. This receptor's antigen is unknown. No base quality values were provided; no much bigger clone lies one nucleotide off. Systemically healthy Caucasian individuals from Russia, some 38 in total and aged roughly 6 to 90 years, were included as donors. Each donor gave ten milliliters of peripheral blood, drawn into EDTA-treated Vacutainer tubes. Ficoll-Paque density-gradient centrifugation was used to isolate PBMCs, with at least 6 million obtained per sample. Total RNA, at least 6 micrograms per sample, was extracted from PBMCs with Trizol reagent. For every donor, flow cytometry on a PBMC aliquot measured the percentage of naive CD45RAhigh/CD27high T cells. CDR1 and CDR2, looked up from the germline V gene, are SGHTA and FQGNSA. Cut back by 5 bases and 0 bases, the V and J ends lie 12 bases apart. There are 15 amino acids in the CDR3, from cysteine to phenylalanine inclusive. Of the read, only the CDR3 DNA is kept; its 45 bases are in frame from base 1.

The same sample was also studied in work on T cells of mothers and their children. The second publication reports: Donors were nine systemically healthy Caucasian individuals: three mothers and their six children. cDNA synthesis used all of the extracted RNA, with 1.5 ug of RNA in each 15 ul reaction. In the second PCR, sample barcodes and 2-4 random nucleotides were introduced via the M1S primer. Over 8 million TCR beta CDR3 reads came from each mother, compared with approximately 3.1 million reads from each child. TCR recombination output is similarly shaped by thymic selection in related and unrelated pairs, with a minor effect exerted by inherited differences. Normalized repertoire overlap was always slightly but never significantly higher in related than unrelated mother-child pairs. No persistent microchimeric T cell clones were found, with a detection sensitivity of 80 to 100 clones per million clonotypes. In the study, deep NGS was used to compare the TCR beta repertoires of mothers and children, and features distinguishing related mother-child pairs from unrelated individuals were sought. The mean age was around 42 +/- 4 years for the mothers and around 10 +/- 4 years for the children. After adapter ligation with NEBNext reagents, the libraries were sequenced on Illumina HiSeq 2000 with 100+100 nt paired-end reads. To prevent cross-contamination, the mother and child libraries were prepared one month apart and sequenced in separate runs. Each donor had between 500,000 and 2,000,000 distinct TCR beta clonotypes identified. Naive TCR beta clonotypes were estimated from low-frequency clonotypes matched to each donor's FACS-determined naive share, without sorting.

This TCR derives from a boy between 10 and 17 years old in good health. Here the chain combines TRBV7-2 and TRBJ2-3; TRBD2 could be the D gene, as 6 bases match. Material for sequencing was blood. The nucleotide sequence reads TGTGCCAGCAGCATCGCCGGGACTAGCACAGATACGCAGTATTTT. It translates to CASSIAGTSTDTQYF.